These 7 T cell receptor beta chains came from one sample sequenced in a study of Graves' ophthalmopathy and Graves' hyperthyroidism (dated by TCRdb to about 2018). The sequencing machine was an Illumina HiSeq 2000. For repertoire sequencing, TCR beta CDR3 regions were amplified from RNA transcripts. The first round was an RT-PCR using HTBI primers with the Qiagen OneStep RT-PCR kit, and this first round was followed by a second-round multiplex PCR, then size selection and purification. TCRdb passed the public sequencing reads through fastp at Q25 and MiXCR, retaining productive beta sequences. CDR3 protein duplicates are merged, each entry listing the most common genes and DNA. For this sample the table gives about 740,000 distinct CDR3 sequences, of which around 40% were detected only once. About 40% of the sample rests with the top ten. Sequencing was carried out using peripheral blood. The origin of the receptors is an adult man with Graves' ophthalmopathy.

This clonotype came up a few times. The chain recombines TRBV4-3 with TRBJ2-5, with D hard to call. The germline gives CDR1 LGHNA, CDR2 YSLEER. V lost 0 bases and J lost 9, with 8 bases in between. This CDR3 contains 12 residues. CDR3 nucleotide sequence: TGCGCCAGCAGCCAAGATAGTAAGGCCCAGTACTTC. Protein product: CASSQDSKAQYF.

At least ten counts were recorded for this clonotype. The chain couples TRBV15 to TRBJ2-2; 7 positions agree with TRBD1. The germline V gene encodes CDR1 LNHNV and CDR2 YYDKDF (reference sequence). With 5 bases clipped from V and 3 bases from J, the junction kept 6 bases outside the gene matches. The CDR3 runs 15 residues. In nucleotides, the CDR3 is TGTGCCACCAGCGCGCCGGGACAGCACACCGGGGAGCTGTTTTTT. Protein sequence: CATSAPGQHTGELFF.

This rearrangement joins TRBV20-1 to TRBJ1-3; D remains unclear. V was clipped by 3 bases and J by 2 bases, with 8 bases between them. Looked up from germline, CDR1 is DFQATT and CDR2 is SNEGSKA (reference sequence). The CDR3 runs to 13 residues. The CDR3 DNA follows: TGCAGTGCTAGCCAGGTCCCTGGAAACACCATATATTTT. It specifies CSASQVPGNTIYF.

Worth noting for this clonotype: Sequence at one end of the junction differs from germline and may be a read error. J is TRBJ2-6 and V is TRBV29-1; perhaps TRBD1 as D (6 bases). This CDR3 spans 13 amino acids. Per the germline V gene, CDR1 is SQVTM and CDR2 is ANQGSEA. CDR3 loop: CSVAPSPGDGEAF. CDR3 sequence (DNA): TGCAGCGTTGCACCTTCCCCAGGGGACGGTGAAGCTTTC.

On this clonotype: One base away lies a much larger clone, so this may be a sequencing read error. Without the conserved terminal phenylalanine or tryptophan, this CDR3 likely stems from a read error. The chain employs TRBV25-1 and TRBJ2-7; tentatively, D is TRBD1 (5 bases). The V end lost 3 bases, the J end lost 4 bases, and 10 bases lay between the germline ends. The CDR3 has 13 amino acids. Germline lookup yields CDR1 MGHDK and CDR2 SYGVNS. The DNA for the CDR3 is TGTGCCAGCAGTGAGGGGCACTTATACGAGCAGTACTCC. The encoded protein is CASSEGHLYEQYS.

J is TRBJ1-5 and V is TRBV9; 9 bases align to TRBD1. This CDR3 contains 15 residues. The germline V gene has CDR1 SGDLS and CDR2 YYNGEE. Trimming took 5 bases from V and 0 from J; bases not matched to a gene: 3. CDR3 loop: CASSWTGDSNQPQHF. CDR3 coding DNA: TGTGCCAGCAGTTGGACAGGGGATAGCAATCAGCCCCAGCATTTT.

The chain uses TRBV6-2 or TRBV6-3 and TRBJ2-7; TRBD1 or TRBD2 may be the D gene (6 bases each). The V end was cut by 11 bases, the J end by 2 bases, with 13 bases between. Germline-derived CDR1 and CDR2 are MNHEY and SVGEGT. The CDR3 runs 12 residues. Here the CDR3 reads CAWKGEAYEQYF. Written as DNA, the CDR3 is TGTGCCTGGAAGGGGGAGGCCTACGAGCAGTACTTC.